The present TCR beta chain was sequenced within a study of CD8+CD57+ T cells in acquired aplastic anemia (dated by TCRdb to 2016 to 2019). Study-level background: Extracted DNA from sorted CD4+ and CD8+ cells averaged approximately 3.4 ug, ranging from roughly 0.17 to 30 ug. An average of roughly 10 million reads for CD4+ cells and 11.0 million reads for CD8+ cells was obtained from healthy donor samples. What the work shows at the level of the full study, not this receptor alone: CD8+ Simpson's diversity did not differ significantly between patients and healthy controls (P=0.060). Although some 28 CD8+ CDR3 sequences were shared by patients and controls, these sequences appeared highly expressed in patients and within the immunodominant clones of patients.

Genomic DNA served as template for TCR beta VDJ combination and CDR3 sequence profiling. An Illumina HiSeq 2000 was the platform used for TCR repertoire sequencing. The paper's processing steps were these. TRBV/TRBJ rearrangement plots, CDR3 size and DJ length profiles, and Simpson's diversity index were used to evaluate the repertoires. The most abundant DNA sequence in the deep sequencing data was taken as the immunodominant clone. CDR3 amino acid sequences were checked for sharing across subjects and were also compared against the VDJdb database and published repertoires. TCRdb took the public reads, trimmed them with fastp at Q25, ran MiXCR for clone calling and kept in-frame beta chains. When rows share a CDR3 protein, they turn into one entry using the most common DNA and genes. The V and J calls and clone size come from TCRdb's table, not from the authors' own analysis. Recorded for this sample are 74,000 or so distinct CDR3 sequences; roughly half of them occurred a single time. About 8% of the sample rests with the top ten.

The CDR1 and CDR2 encoded by the germline V gene (reference sequence) are SEHNR and FQNEAQ. Its CDR3 holds 15 amino acids, cysteine through phenylalanine. Only the CDR3 part of the read is kept: 45 bases, read in frame from the first base. TCR repertoires of sorted CD4+ and CD8+ blood T cells from severe aplastic anemia patients and healthy subjects were deep-sequenced in the study. Ficoll-Paque density gradient centrifugation was used to isolate peripheral blood mononuclear cells. CD4+ and CD8+ T cells were sorted by FACS or magnetic beads before DNA extraction. To note about this clonotype: Its cognate antigen has yet to be identified. Germline and junction disagree at one end, which may indicate a read error.

The source material was sorted CD4+, CD8+, or CD8+CD57+ T cells (not recorded which) from PBMCs. This clonotype was obtained from a human donor in good health, serving as a control. The receptor chain draws on TRBV7-9 and TRBJ1-6; the D gene identity is not certain. The CDR3 region reads CACSSEVPGNPPLHF. The sequenced DNA is TGTGCCTGCAGCTCGGAGGTACCTGGGAATCCACCCCTCCACTTT.